These 21 T cell receptor beta chains share one sample of origin, sequenced in a study of T cell responses to AZD1222 COVID-19 vaccine. Libraries were prepared by immunoSEQ multiplex PCR; TCRdb keeps only in-frame clonotypes and omits some of them. The repertoire holds about 150,000 clones, with around 90% as singletons. This specimen consisted of peripheral blood, obtained 28 days after the second dose of the MenACWY control vaccine. Receptor source: an adult who received the MenACWY meningococcal vaccine as a control.

The chain couples TRBV5-4 to TRBJ1-1; possibly TRBD1 for D (5 bases). CDR3 length: 14 residues. Trimming pared 4 bases from V and 0 bases from J, leaving 10 bases between. Per germline, CDR1 SGHNT and CDR2 YYREEE (reference sequence). CDR3 bases: TGTGCCAGCAGCAGGGACTTTTTGAACACTGAAGCTTTCTTT. This codes for CASSRDFLNTEAFF.

The rearrangement joins TRBV27 to TRBJ1-1; D gene ambiguous. Germline V CDR1 and CDR2: MNHEY, SMNVEV (reference sequence). The CDR3 contains 14 residues. V lost 5 bases, J lost 3 bases, and 13 bases lay in between. The CDR3 DNA sequence: TGTGCCAGCAGTCCCTCACAAGTATACACTGAAGCTTTCTTT. This sequence encodes CASSPSQVYTEAFF.

The chain carries TRBV9 and TRBJ1-4; a possible D gene is TRBD1 (5 bases). The CDR3 contains 14 residues. Trimming shortened V by 0 bases and J by 5 bases, and 8 bases separated the two germline ends. CDR1 and CDR2 (germline): SGDLS, YYNGEE. The CDR3 coding sequence is TGTGCCAGCAGCGTAGGGGGGTGGAATGAAAAACTGTTTTTT. Its translation is CASSVGGWNEKLFF.

V usage is TRBV6-5 and J usage is TRBJ1-6; 8 positions match TRBD1. V dropped 6 bases and J dropped 9; count of bases not matched to a gene: 4. Germline V gene sequence: CDR1 MNHEY, CDR2 SVGAGI. The CDR3 is 13 residues long. CDR3 nucleotides: TGTGCCAGCAGCAGGGGGCGAGGTTCACCCCTCCACTTT. Encoded protein: CASSRGRGSPLHF.

The rearrangement links TRBV27 to TRBJ1-4; TRBD1 is a possible D gene (6 bases). Germline V gives CDR1 MNHEY, CDR2 SMNVEV (reference sequence). The V gene lost 3 bases and the J gene lost 8 bases, with 13 bases spanning the gap. This CDR3 is 14 amino acids long. CDR3 loop: CASSFRGLGEKLFF. In DNA form, the CDR3 reads TGTGCCAGCAGTTTTCGGGGGCTCGGGGAAAAACTGTTTTTT.

This clone is a singleton in its sample. The V gene is TRBV9, the J gene TRBJ2-2; the D is unclear. The germline V and J ends were trimmed by 4 bases and 3 bases, with 10 bases remaining between them. This CDR3 spans 14 amino acids. Looked up from germline, CDR1 is SGDLS and CDR2 is YYNGEE. The DNA for the CDR3 is TGTGCCAGCAGCATCACCCGTGACACCGGGGAGCTGTTTTTT. Amino acid sequence: CASSITRDTGELFF.

In its sample, this clone was seen once. V usage is TRBV6-5 and J usage is TRBJ1-3, with D hard to call. The germline V and J ends were trimmed by 8 bases and 0 bases, with 11 bases remaining between them. The CDR3 sequence is 14 residues long. CDR1 is MNHEY, CDR2 SVGAGI, per germline. This CDR3 reads CASCREVSGNTIYF. The CDR3 region has the DNA TGTGCCAGCTGTCGTGAGGTCTCTGGAAACACCATATATTTT.

The rearrangement joins TRBV28 to TRBJ1-3; D possibly corresponds to TRBD1 (6 bases). This CDR3 is built from 16 residues. Trimming removed 1 base from V and 0 bases from J, with 10 bases in between. The germline V gene encodes CDR1 MDHEN and CDR2 SYDVKM. The DNA of the CDR3 is TGTGCCAGCAGTTTATTGGGGGGCCCCTCTGGAAACACCATATATTTT. Translated: CASSLLGGPSGNTIYF.

V gene TRBV7-2 combines with J gene TRBJ1-5; D unclear. This CDR3 is 19 amino acids long. Germline loops: CDR1 SGHTA, CDR2 FQGNSA. Between the trimmed V and J ends, which lost 5 bases and 0 bases, there was a span of 23 bases. CDR3 bases: TGTGCCAGCAGCCGTCGATTGGGCGCCGACCCTTTTAGCAATCAGCCCCAGCATTTT. It specifies CASSRRLGADPFSNQPQHF.

This chain joins TRBV6-5 and TRBJ2-3; D call uncertain. The germline V gene encodes CDR1 MNHEY and CDR2 SVGAGI. This CDR3 contains 13 residues. V lost 5 bases and J 4 bases, leaving 10 bases between the germline ends. The CDR3 region is CASSPRGPDTQYF. The DNA of the CDR3 is TGTGCCAGCAGTCCCCGAGGACCAGATACGCAGTATTTT.

The chain has TRBV28 and TRBJ2-5; D is unclear. CDR1 and CDR2 (germline): MDHEN, SYDVKM. The CDR3 consists of 12 residues. V was clipped by 10 bases and J by 6 bases, with 15 bases between them. CDR3 protein: CATYYTRKTQYF. The CDR3 nucleotides read TGTGCCACCTATTACACACGGAAGACCCAGTACTTC.

This clone counts as medium-sized. V gene TRBV9 combines with J gene TRBJ1-2, with 8 nucleotides matching TRBD1. The V segment lost 6 bases and the J segment 5 bases; nucleotides outside the gene matches: 15. CDR1 is SGDLS, CDR2 YYNGEE, per germline. The CDR3 is 16 amino acids. CDR3 sequence: CASNLNPSGDRYGYTF. The CDR3 DNA follows: TGTGCCAGCAATCTAAACCCCTCGGGGGACAGGTATGGCTACACCTTC.

The chain is built from TRBV28 and TRBJ1-2; D call uncertain. The CDR3 spans 13 residues. Trimming removed 3 bases at V and 8 bases at J, with 13 bases between. Looked up from germline, CDR1 is MDHEN and CDR2 is SYDVKM. CDR3 loop: CASSLLGLRGYTF. CDR3 DNA sequence: TGTGCCAGCAGTTTGCTAGGGCTTCGGGGCTACACCTTC.

This chain links TRBV6-2 or TRBV6-3 with TRBJ2-1; 8 positions match TRBD2. The CDR3 length is 17 residues. Unmatched junction bases numbered 16, after V lost 4 bases and J lost 8 bases. CDR1 and CDR2 from the germline V gene are MNHEY and SVGEGT. The CDR3 bases are TGTGCCAGCAGTTTCCATAGGACCGGGACTAGGGGCGATGAGCAGTTCTTC. Its translation is CASSFHRTGTRGDEQFF.

CDR3 DNA: TGTGCCAGCAGCTTCGGGGGGGGAGAGACCCAGTACTTC. This translates into CASSFGGGETQYF. The gene calls are TRBV7-8 and TRBJ2-5, with TRBD2 matching 8 bases. The CDR3 sequence is 13 residues long. The germline V gene encodes CDR1 SGHVS and CDR2 FQNEAQ. V lost 3 bases, J lost 4 bases, and 1 base stayed unmatched.

This clone was detected once. The chain recombines TRBV29-1 with TRBJ2-1, with 7 bases identical to TRBD2. V was pared by 8 bases and J by 7 bases, with 11 bases of the junction left unmatched. This CDR3 region has 13 residues. Germline CDR1 reads SQVTM; CDR2 reads ANQGSEA. CDR3 nucleotides: TGCAGCCCCAAAAAGACTAGCCCTAATGAGCAGTTCTTC. Residues: CSPKKTSPNEQFF.

The table lists this clone with a few counts. J is TRBJ2-7 and V is TRBV6-5; D ambiguous. Trimming took 0 bases from V and 2 from J, leaving 11 bases between them. The CDR3 spans 15 residues. Germline V gene sequence: CDR1 MNHEY, CDR2 SVGAGI. As DNA, the CDR3 is TGTGCCAGCAGTTACTCGTTTGGCGGAGCCTACGAGCAGTACTTC. Protein sequence: CASSYSFGGAYEQYF.

This rearrangement joins TRBV27 to TRBJ2-7, with 8 positions matching TRBD2. The germline CDR1 and CDR2 sequences are MNHEY and SMNVEV (reference sequence). There are 15 residues in the CDR3. V shed 1 base, J shed 0 bases, and the junction held 2 bases outside the gene matches. In DNA, the CDR3 is TGTGCCAGCAGTTTATGGGGGACTAGCTCCTACGAGCAGTACTTC. Translated: CASSLWGTSSYEQYF.

This chain joins TRBV24-1 and TRBJ2-3; D is perhaps TRBD2 (5 bases). V lost 3 bases, J lost 5 bases, and 23 bases lay in between. Germline V gene sequence: CDR1 KGHDR, CDR2 SFDVKD. The CDR3 contains 18 residues. CDR3 amino acids: CATSDTPRLPRGKDTQYF. The CDR3 DNA sequence: TGTGCCACCAGTGATACACCTCGGTTACCTCGGGGAAAAGATACGCAGTATTTT.

This clone appeared a few times. The V gene is TRBV7-2, the J gene TRBJ1-4, with TRBD1 as a possible D gene (5 bases). The length of the CDR3 is 14 residues. CDR1 is SGHTA, CDR2 FQGNSA, per germline. V lost 8 bases and J 8 bases, leaving 18 bases between the germline ends. The CDR3 sequence is CASSTVGGGEKLFF. Written as DNA, the CDR3 is TGTGCCAGCTCGACAGTAGGTGGGGGAGAAAAACTGTTTTTT.

The chain carries TRBV5-1 and TRBJ1-1; 7 positions agree with TRBD1. The CDR3 is 17 residues long. The germline CDR1 and CDR2 sequences are SGHRS and YFSETQ. Trimming at V came to 0 bases and at J to 1 base, leaving 9 bases not matched to a gene. The CDR3 DNA reads TGCGCCAGCAGCTTGGAACCGCCGGGACAGCAGAACACTGAAGCTTTCTTT. Translated: CASSLEPPGQQNTEAFF. Complete variable domain (other parts from reference TRBV5-1 and TRBJ1-1): KAGVTQTPRYLIKTRGQQVTLSCSPISGHRSVSWYQQTPGQGLQFLFEYFSETQRNKGNFPGRFSGRQFSNSRSEMNVSTLELGDSALYLCASSLEPPGQQNTEAFFGQGTRLTVV.